The rows below give T cell receptor beta chains drawn from one sample of a study of Tregs in tolerant kidney transplant recipients. Only in-frame clones appear in the TCRdb table, and some are missing; sequencing was by immunoSEQ multiplex PCR. Seen here are tens of thousands of clones, around 84% observed once, and the top ten hold about 4%. The sample taken for sequencing was CD4+ T cells from blood. The origin of the receptors is a human donor in good health. The CDR3 runs from the conserved cysteine through the conserved F or W. The D gene is left open where the match is weak. Rows give clone size only sometimes, using once, few, many, or a class for an expanded clone.

j_call clone_size d_call v_call cdr3_nt cdr3_aa
TRBJ2-7 - TRBD2 TRBV11-1 TGTGCCAGCAGCAAGGGACTAGACTACGAGCAGTACTTC CASSKGLDYEQYF
TRBJ2-3 - TRBD2 TRBV4-2 TGTGCCAGCAGCCAAGATCTAGCGGGGGACTTTCACACAGATACGCAGTATTTT CASSQDLAGDFHTDTQYF
TRBJ1-5 - TRBD1 TRBV30 TGTGCCTGGAGTGTATCAACGATGGCGGGACAGGGCCAGCCCCAGCATTTT CAWSVSTMAGQGQPQHF
TRBJ1-2 few TRBD1 TRBV5-4 TGTGCCAGCAGGCGGGACAGGCTCTATGGCTACACCTTC CASRRDRLYGYTF
TRBJ2-7 - - TRBV11-3 TGTGCCAGCAGCTTAGATCCCCCTAGCGCCACCTACGAGCAGTACTTC CASSLDPPSATYEQYF
TRBJ1-4 - - TRBV6-5 TGTGCCAGCAGCGGACGGATTAATGAAAAACTGTTTTTT CASSGRINEKLFF
TRBJ1-2 - TRBD1 TRBV6-5 TGTGCCAGCAGTTCCCGGGACAGGGCGTACTATGGCTACACCTTC CASSSRDRAYYGYTF
TRBJ1-1 - - TRBV27 TGTGCCAGCAGGGACTCAGGGGTGGGGAAGAACACTGAAGCTTTCTTT CASRDSGVGKNTEAFF
TRBJ1-2 - - TRBV5-1 TGCGCCAGCAGCTTGGGGGCAGGCGCCCATAACTATGGCTACACCTTC CASSLGAGAHNYGYTF
TRBJ2-7 few TRBD2 TRBV27 TGTGCCAGCAGACGACGGGCCGGGACTAGCGGGGGCTACGAGCAGTACTTC CASRRRAGTSGGYEQYF
TRBJ1-1 - - TRBV19 TGTGCCAGTAGTATAGAGCTTTTCATGGACACTGAAGCTTTCTTT CASSIELFMDTEAFF
TRBJ2-5 - - TRBV6-1 TGTGCCAGCAGTGAAAAGTTCGGGGTAGGAGAGACCCAGTACTTC CASSEKFGVGETQYF
TRBJ2-7 - - TRBV6-5 TGTGCCAGCAGTTATTGGGACGGATCCTACGAGCAGTACTTC CASSYWDGSYEQYF
TRBJ1-1 - - TRBV6-5 TGTGCCAGCAGTCGGGGCCGGGAGGGTTTCTTT CASSRGREGFF
TRBJ2-2 - TRBD2 TRBV18 TGTGCCAGCTCACCCCTTCGGGAGGGAACTAACACCGGGGAGCTGTTTTTT CASSPLREGTNTGELFF
TRBJ2-5 - TRBD1 TRBV7-2 TGTGCCAGCGGGGGGACAGGGATATACCAAGAGACCCAGTACTTC CASGGTGIYQETQYF
TRBJ1-1 many - TRBV7-8 TGTGCCAGCAGCCTAGACCAGGTAACTGAAGCTTTCTTT CASSLDQVTEAFF
TRBJ2-2 - - TRBV9 TGTGCCAGCAGCGTAACAGCTGGAAACACCGGGGAGCTGTTTTTT CASSVTAGNTGELFF
TRBJ1-1 - - TRBV27 TGTGCCAGCAGTTTATTGTCGGGGGACAACACTGAAGCTTTCTTT CASSLLSGDNTEAFF
TRBJ1-2 - TRBD1 TRBV27 TGTGCCAGCAGTTTGAGTCCAGGGGGCCTGTATGGCTACACCTTC CASSLSPGGLYGYTF
TRBJ1-2 - - TRBV5-6 TGTGCCAGCAGCCCTCCAGGGAGGGGCTATGGCTACACCTTC CASSPPGRGYGYTF
TRBJ2-5 - TRBD2 TRBV30 TGTGCCTGGAGTGCATGGGAGGGGTGGGCAAAAGAGACCCAGTACTTC CAWSAWEGWAKETQYF
TRBJ2-3 - TRBD2 TRBV7-2 TGTGCCAGCAGCCCTGGGGGGGGCACAGATACGCAGTATTTT CASSPGGGTDTQYF
TRBJ2-3 - TRBD2 TRBV10-3 TGTGCCACCGCGACTAGCGGGGGGGCGGGAGATACGCAGTATTTT CATATSGGAGDTQYF
TRBJ2-7 - - TRBV7-2 TGTGCCAGCAGTCCAGGGCGTTTATACGAGCAGTACTTC CASSPGRLYEQYF
TRBJ2-1 - - TRBV7-8 TGTGCCAGCAGCAGGGGGGGGAGGCTTAGCCGGAACTCCTACAATGAGCAGTTCTTC CASSRGGRLSRNSYNEQFF
TRBJ1-1 - - TRBV6-1 TGTGCCAGCAGTTCCCACGGGACACAAAACACTGAAGCTTTCTTT CASSSHGTQNTEAFF
TRBJ2-2 - - TRBV4-1 TGCGCCAGCAGCCAAGAACAACTAGTACCCGGGGAGCTGTTTTTT CASSQEQLVPGELFF
TRBJ2-3 - - TRBV2 TGTGCCAGCAGCTTCGGGGGCGGGGACCCCAGCACAGATACGCAGTATTTT CASSFGGGDPSTDTQYF
TRBJ2-3 - - TRBV9 TGTGCCAGCAGCGTAGTAGGGGATACGCAGTATTTT CASSVVGDTQYF
TRBJ2-5 - TRBD1 TRBV7-9 TGTGCCAGCAGCATATCAGGGGGCAGGGAGACCCAGTACTTC CASSISGGRETQYF
TRBJ1-1 once - TRBV5-4 TGTGCCAGCAGCTTGGTTGTGGGAGAGAACACTGAAGCTTTCTTT CASSLVVGENTEAFF
TRBJ1-1 large TRBD1 TRBV10-3 TGTGCCATCAGTAGACAGGGAGGTGAAAATGAAGCTTTCTTT CAISRQGGENEAFF
TRBJ2-5 - TRBD1 TRBV18 TGTGCCAGCTCACCCGGTCCCGGGACAGGGTGGCAAGAGACCCAGTACTTC CASSPGPGTGWQETQYF
TRBJ2-1 - TRBD2 TRBV5-1 TGCGCCAGCACCCGGGGGGGAAATAGGGATGAGCAGTTCTTC CASTRGGNRDEQFF
TRBJ2-1 - TRBD2 TRBV5-4 TGTGCCAGCAGCCCCGGCGGGAGAAGCTCCTACAATGAGCAGTTCTTC CASSPGGRSSYNEQFF
TRBJ2-3 - TRBD2 TRBV10-2 TGCGCCAGCAGTGATAGCCGGGGGGTCGGCACAGATACGCAGTATTTT CASSDSRGVGTDTQYF
TRBJ1-2 - TRBD1 TRBV2 TGTGCCAGCAGTGAAATGTTCGCGGACAGGGCTAACTATGGCTACACCTTC CASSEMFADRANYGYTF
TRBJ2-2 - TRBD2 TRBV5-1 TGCGCCAGCAGACTAGCGAGCACCGGGGAGCTGTTTTTT CASRLASTGELFF
TRBJ1-3 - - TRBV18 TGTGCCAGCTCCCTCGACCGAAACACCATATATTTT CASSLDRNTIYF
TRBJ1-4 - - TRBV2 TGTGCCAGCTTCCTGGCAGGGCTTAATGAAAAACTGTTTTTT CASFLAGLNEKLFF
TRBJ1-4 - TRBD1 TRBV4-3 TGCGCCAGCAGCCAATTAGGAGGACAGGTGAATGAAAAACTGTTTTTT CASSQLGGQVNEKLFF